The following is a TCR beta chain sequence with its context. Antigen: not known. Per germline, CDR1 GTSNPN and CDR2 SVGIG (reference sequence). The CDR3 sequence is 13 residues long. V was trimmed by 2 bases and J by 9 bases, leaving 13 bases between them. This specimen comes from a study of OX40 agonist ivuxolimab in advanced cancers. As for the study in general: Patient treatment consisted of intravenous ivuxolimab administration every 2 weeks at 0.01 to 10 mg/kg. Melanoma, hepatocellular carcinoma, head and neck or renal cell cancer occurred in dose-escalation patients.

Produced via immunoSEQ multiplex PCR; TCRdb's table is partial and in-frame only. The table has 40,000 to 65,000 clones, 84% seen once. Findings and caveats of the study: Low normalized clonal expansion also occurred in some nonresponding patients.

V usage is TRBV30 and J usage is TRBJ2-2; D not resolved. The clonotype comes from an adult with an advanced solid tumor such as melanoma, head and neck, liver or kidney cancer. The material sequenced was CD4+ or CD8+ T cells sorted from blood, taken in a trial of the OX40 agonist ivuxolimab. The CDR3 reads CAWSHGSLRELFF. In DNA, the CDR3 is TGTGCCTGGAGTCACGGCTCCCTCCGGGAGCTGTTTTTT.